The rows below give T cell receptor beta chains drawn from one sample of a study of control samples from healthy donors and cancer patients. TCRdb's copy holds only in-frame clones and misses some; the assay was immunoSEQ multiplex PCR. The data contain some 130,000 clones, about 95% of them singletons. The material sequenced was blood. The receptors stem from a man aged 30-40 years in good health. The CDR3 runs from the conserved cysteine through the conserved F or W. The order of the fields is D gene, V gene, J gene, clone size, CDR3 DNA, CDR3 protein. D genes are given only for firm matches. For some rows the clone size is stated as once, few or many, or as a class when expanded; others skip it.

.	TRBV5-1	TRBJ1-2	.	TGCGCCAGCAGCTTGGGGGTATATGGCTACACCTTC	CASSLGVYGYTF
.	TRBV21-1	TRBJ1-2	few	TGTGCGTTACCGGGACAGCGTTATCTTCCTAACTATGGCTACACCTTC	CALPGQRYLPNYGYTF
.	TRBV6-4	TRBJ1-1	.	TGTGCCAGCCCGGCCCGGACGGGCGACACTGAAGCTTTCTTT	CASPARTGDTEAFF
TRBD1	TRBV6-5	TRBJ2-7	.	TGTGCCAGCAGTTCGCCGGACAGGACCCCCTACGAGCAGTACTTC	CASSSPDRTPYEQYF
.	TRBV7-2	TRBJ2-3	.	TGTGCCAGCAGCTTTTATTCCGTAGATACGCAGTATTTT	CASSFYSVDTQYF
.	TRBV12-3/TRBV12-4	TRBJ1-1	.	TGTGCCAGCAGTCCAGGGGCCACTGAAGCTTTCTTT	CASSPGATEAFF
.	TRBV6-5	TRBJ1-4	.	TGTGCCAGCAGTTACAGGAGGGGCACTAATGAAAAACTGTTTTTT	CASSYRRGTNEKLFF
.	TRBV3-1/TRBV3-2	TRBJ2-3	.	TGTGCCAGCAGCCAAGATCCTGGGGTTCGAGTCACAGATACGCAGTATTTT	CASSQDPGVRVTDTQYF
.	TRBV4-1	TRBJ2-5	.	TGCGCCAGCAGCCAAGGGGGGCTACAAGAGACCCAGTACTTC	CASSQGGLQETQYF
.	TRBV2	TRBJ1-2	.	TGTGCCAGCAGTCTGGACAGCTATGGCTACACCTTC	CASSLDSYGYTF
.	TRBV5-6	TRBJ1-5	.	TGTGCCAGCAGCGGCCGGATTGAGGCGGGCAATCAGCCCCAGCATTTT	CASSGRIEAGNQPQHF
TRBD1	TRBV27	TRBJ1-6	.	TGTGCCAGCAGTTTACAGGGGGACGCTTCACCCCTCCACTTT	CASSLQGDASPLHF
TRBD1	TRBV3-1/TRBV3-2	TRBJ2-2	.	TGTGCCAGCAACAGGGGGTCACACCGGGAGCTGTTTTTT	CASNRGSHRELFF
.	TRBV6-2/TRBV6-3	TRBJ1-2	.	TGTGCCAGCAGCCTCGCGGGGAGCTCTAACTATGGCTACACCTTC	CASSLAGSSNYGYTF
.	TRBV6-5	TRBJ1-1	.	TGTGCCAGTTGGAAACAAGGGGCCACTGAAGCTTTCTTT	CASWKQGATEAFF
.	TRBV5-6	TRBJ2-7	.	TGTGCCAGCAGCCCAAAACCAGGAGGGGGTCTCTACGAGCAGTACTTC	CASSPKPGGGLYEQYF
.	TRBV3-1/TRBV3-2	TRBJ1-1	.	TGTGCCAGCAGCCAAGATCTTGGGGGCGGACAGTATACAGACGAGGCTTTCTTT	CASSQDLGGGQYTDEAFF
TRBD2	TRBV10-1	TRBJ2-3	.	TGCGCCAGCATCGGGACTAGCGGGGGGAGGGCAGATACGCAGTATTTT	CASIGTSGGRADTQYF
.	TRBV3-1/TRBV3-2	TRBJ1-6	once	TGTGCCAGCAGCCAACAGGGAAACTCCTATAATTCACCCCTCCACTTT	CASSQQGNSYNSPLHF
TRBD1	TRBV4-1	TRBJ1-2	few	TGCGCCAGCAGCCAATTGGACAGGATAAAAGATGGCTACACCTTC	CASSQLDRIKDGYTF
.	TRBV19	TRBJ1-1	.	TGTGCCAGTAAGCAGGGCTCCACTGAAGCTTTCTTT	CASKQGSTEAFF
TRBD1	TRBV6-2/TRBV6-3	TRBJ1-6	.	TGTGCCAGCAGTTACACCGGACAGGGGTTGACCTATAATTCACCCCTCCACTTT	CASSYTGQGLTYNSPLHF
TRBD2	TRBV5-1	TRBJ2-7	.	TGCGCCAGCCGCGTACTAGCGGGGAACTCCTACGAGCAGTACTTC	CASRVLAGNSYEQYF
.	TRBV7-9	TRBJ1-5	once	TGTGCCAGCAGCTTAGCACCTACGGGAGACAGGAGAAATCAGCCCCAGCATTTT	CASSLAPTGDRRNQPQHF
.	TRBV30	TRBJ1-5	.	TGTGCCTGGAGTGCGGACAGCAATCAGCCCCAGCATTTT	CAWSADSNQPQHF
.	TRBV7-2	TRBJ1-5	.	TGTGCCAGCAGCCCCCCCCACGGGGGCTTGATCAATCAGCCCCAGCATTTT	CASSPPHGGLINQPQHF
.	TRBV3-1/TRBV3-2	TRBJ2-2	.	TGTGCCAGCAGCCAAGTGGCAGAAACAACCGGGGAGCTGTTTTTT	CASSQVAETTGELFF
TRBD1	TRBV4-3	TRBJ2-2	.	TGCGCCAGCAGCCGTTCGGGACAGAGAACCGGGGAGCTGTTTTTT	CASSRSGQRTGELFF
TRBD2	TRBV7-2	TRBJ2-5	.	TGTGCCAGCAGTTCCGGGGGAGGGCGAGAGACCCAGTACTTC	CASSSGGGRETQYF
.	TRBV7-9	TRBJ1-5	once	TGTGCCAGCAGCCCGAGTCCCCAGAAGAATCAGCCCCAGCATTTT	CASSPSPQKNQPQHF
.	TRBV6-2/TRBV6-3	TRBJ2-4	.	TGTGCCAGCAGTCCGGGTGCTCATTGGGGCGGGAACATTCAGTACTTC	CASSPGAHWGGNIQYF
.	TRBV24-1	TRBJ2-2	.	TGTGCCACCAGGTCAGGCGACACCGGGGAGCTGTTTTTT	CATRSGDTGELFF
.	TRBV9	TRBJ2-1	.	TGTGCCAGCAGCGTAGGTTTCGGGTCAGGGAATGAGCAGTTCTTC	CASSVGFGSGNEQFF
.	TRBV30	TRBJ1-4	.	TGTGCCTGGAACAGTATAATATCAACTAATGAAAAACTGTTTTTT	CAWNSIISTNEKLFF
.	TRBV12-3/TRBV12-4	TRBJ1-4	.	TGTGCCAGCAGTCAAGCTAGCTGGAAACTGTTTTTT	CASSQASWKLFF
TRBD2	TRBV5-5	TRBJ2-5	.	TGTGCCAGCAGCTTGGATCCAGCGGGGGTGCAAGAGACCCAGTACTTC	CASSLDPAGVQETQYF
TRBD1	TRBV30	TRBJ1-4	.	TGTGCCTGGAAATCTACCGGGACAGGGAGTGAAAAACTGTTTTTT	CAWKSTGTGSEKLFF
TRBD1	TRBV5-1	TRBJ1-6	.	TGCGCCAGCAGCTTGGGGACAGGGTATTTGAATTCACCCCTCCACTTT	CASSLGTGYLNSPLHF
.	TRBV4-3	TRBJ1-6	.	TGCGCCAGCAGCCAAGCGGGGGCGACCTATAATTCACCCCTCCACTTT	CASSQAGATYNSPLHF
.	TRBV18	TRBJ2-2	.	TGTGCCAGCTCACTCGAAGCCGGGGAGCTGTTTTTT	CASSLEAGELFF
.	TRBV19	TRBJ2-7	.	TGTGCCAGTAGTATAGACTACAGGGCGATACCACTCTTC	CASSIDYRAIPLF
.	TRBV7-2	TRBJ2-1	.	TGTGCCAGCAGCCCCCCCCGTGCGCCTGGTGAGCAGTTCTTC	CASSPPRAPGEQFF
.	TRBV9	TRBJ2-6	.	TGTGCCAGCAGCGCAGGGGAGTCCGGGGCCAACGTCCTGACTTTC	CASSAGESGANVLTF
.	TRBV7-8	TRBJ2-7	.	TGTGCCAGCAGCTTAGTCTCCAACTCCTACGAGCAGTACTTC	CASSLVSNSYEQYF
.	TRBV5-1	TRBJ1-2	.	TGCGCCAGCAGCTTAGGGCTGACGGATGGCTACACCTTC	CASSLGLTDGYTF
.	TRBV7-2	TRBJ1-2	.	TGTGCCAGCAGCCCCCGTGGGGGATACGGCTACACCTTC	CASSPRGGYGYTF
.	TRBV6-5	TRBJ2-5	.	TGTGCCAGCAGTTACGCCGGAAGGACCCAAGAGACCCAGTACTTC	CASSYAGRTQETQYF
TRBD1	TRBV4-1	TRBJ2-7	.	TGCGCCAGCAGCCAACTCCCCGGACAGGGCTACGAGCAGTACTTC	CASSQLPGQGYEQYF
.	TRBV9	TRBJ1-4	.	TGTGCCAGCAGCGCCGGGACAACGAGTAATGAAAAACTGTTTTTT	CASSAGTTSNEKLFF
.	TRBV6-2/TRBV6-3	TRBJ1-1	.	TGTGCCAGCAGCCCGGGGGGGGAAGCTTTCTTT	CASSPGGEAFF
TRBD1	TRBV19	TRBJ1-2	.	TGTGCCAGTATGGACAGGGTTGGCTACACCTTC	CASMDRVGYTF